The clone carrying this T cell receptor (beta chain) has just a few counts. Its matching antigen is unknown. The CDR3 extends over 16 amino acids. The V gene's germline CDR1 is SGHTA and CDR2 FQGNSA. V was clipped by 6 bases and J by 1 base; unmatched bases: 6. This sample stems from a study of CD8 T cells in ankylosing spondylitis. The study, taken as a whole, reports: In ankylosing spondylitis blood, a motif of fewer than 10 highly homologous TCR beta variants appeared characteristic. Reports say disease-linked clones showed up significantly more in matched ankylosing spondylitis synovial fluid.

For TCR beta, libraries came from quantitative 5'-RACE with molecular barcodes. TCRdb processed the 5' RACE reads anew with MiXCR; each CDR3 protein has one entry. This sample has 750,000 to 850,000 distinct CDR3 sequences, with about an eighth found just once. The source of this sequence is a male donor with ankylosing spondylitis. The chain uses TRBV7-2 and TRBJ2-7; 13 bases are shared with TRBD2. Source material: blood, either unsorted or a sorted T cell fraction (not recorded which). This CDR3 reads CASSGTSGVFSYEQYF. The CDR3 nucleotides are TGTGCCAGCAGTGGGACTAGCGGGGTCTTTTCCTACGAGCAGTACTTC.